This T cell receptor beta chain was retrieved from a study of cytomegalovirus exposure and HLA in healthy donors. Points from the study as a whole: The study carried out a later analysis of TCR beta sequences. It associated around 17,000 of them with specific HLA alleles at a false discovery rate of 0.05. TCR beta V- and J-gene trimming was later associated with a missense DCLRE1C variant.

Primers: 60 Vbeta forward and 13 Jbeta reverse. Clones were read by immunoSEQ multiplex PCR, and TCRdb kept only the in-frame ones, dropping some. Of about 160,000 clones detected, around four fifths appear once; the ten largest clones hold around 1.9%. Remarks on this clone: Its matching antigen is unknown.

Per the germline V gene, CDR1 is SEHNR and CDR2 is FQNEAQ (reference sequence). V lost 3 bases and J lost 4; bases outside the gene matches: 2. The CDR3 is 14 residues long. The chain combines TRBV7-9 with TRBJ2-2; 7 bases fit TRBD1. The sample was PBMCs. This receptor was identified in a young man in good health and CMV-seronegative. The CDR3 protein is CASSLRTGTGELFF. The DNA of the CDR3 is TGTGCCAGCAGCTTGAGGACAGGCACCGGGGAGCTGTTTTTT. Based on the CDR3 plus reference TRBV7-9 and TRBJ2-2, the full variable domain is DTGVSQNPRHKITKRGQNVTFRCDPISEHNRLYWYRQTLGQGPEFLTYFQNEAQLEKSRLLSDRFSAERPKGSFSTLEIQRTEQGDSAMYLCASSLRTGTGELFFGEGSRLTVL.